The T cell receptor (beta chain) under discussion was sequenced for a study of T cell responses to AZD1222 COVID-19 vaccine. TCRdb's table, derived via immunoSEQ multiplex PCR, lists solely in-frame clones and lacks some. The sample lists approximately 110,000 clones, roughly 90% occurring once. This specimen was peripheral blood, taken on day 0 of AZD1222 vaccination. This TCR came from an adult in good health.

CDR3 DNA sequence: TGTGCCACCTCCCGAGCCGGGAGCTCCTACGAGCAGTACTTC. Its protein product is CATSRAGSSYEQYF. The chain has TRBV11-2 and TRBJ2-7; maybe TRBD2 (6 bases). The V end was cut by 10 bases, the J end by 0 bases, with 16 bases between. Germline CDR1 SGHAT, CDR2 FQNNGV. The CDR3 length is 14 residues.